This record looks at one T cell receptor beta chain sequence and its context. Authors' data handling: Estimation of nucleated cell counts relied on the amplification of reference gene primers. Produced via immunoSEQ multiplex PCR; TCRdb's table is partial and in-frame only. Clonal size and the V and J genes are those of that table, whereas D and trimming came from the DNA. The table has 260,000 or so clones, about nine tenths seen once. In assigning cohorts, the study relied on participant-reported clinical history. This sample was included in a study of blood T cell repertoires in COVID-19. As for the study in general: Sources were T cells, B-cell-depleted T cells, or PBMCs; the material itself was cDNA or gDNA.

Germline CDR1 reads LNHDA; CDR2 reads SQIVND (reference sequence). The V gene end was trimmed by 4 bases and the J gene end by 4 bases; junction bases not matched to a gene: 4. The CDR3 sequence is 14 residues long. The sample was PBMCs or T cells enriched from blood (not recorded which). The gene calls are TRBV19 and TRBJ1-2; 9 nucleotides align to TRBD1. The clonotype originates from a woman in her 40s with acute COVID-19. In DNA, the CDR3 is TGTGCCAGTAGTAAAGGGACAGGGCGCTATGGCTACACCTTC. Its translation is CASSKGTGRYGYTF.